What follows is one TCR beta chain and its context. This record belongs to a study of blood T cells in healthy people across ages. Study information: Template switching caught about one barcoded beta molecule for each two T cells.

Isolating PBMCs gave at least 7 million of these cells per sample. V gave up 3 bases and J gave up 2 bases, with 14 bases separating them. Germline V gene data show CDR1 as MDHEN and CDR2 as SYDVKM. This CDR3 is built from 15 residues. A second PCR of about 7 to 12 cycles used a sample-barcoded 5' primer and a J-beta primer mix. Unique molecular identifiers of 12 random nucleotides labeled each cDNA. From the 5' RACE reads, TCRdb called clonotypes with MiXCR, one entry per CDR3 protein. The sample has some 1.8 million distinct CDR3 sequences, 39% seen once; the top ten hold 23%. The chain joins TRBV28 to TRBJ2-7; no clear D gene. The material sequenced was blood. The receptor was derived from a human donor in good health. In nucleotides, the CDR3 is TGTGCCAGCAGTTTCCAAGGAATCAGGCCCTACGAGCAGTACTTC. It encodes CASSFQGIRPYEQYF.